This TCR beta chain is from a study of T cells in Graves' hyperthyroidism and ophthalmopathy. General observations from the study: Model predictions of ophthalmopathy came a median approximately 6.5 months before onset.

In its sample, this clonotype was seen many times. Its matching antigen is unknown. The source material, RNA transcripts, was used to amplify TCR beta CDR3 regions. RT-PCR in the first round (using the HTBI primer set) targeted the TCR CDR3. TCRdb redid the calling of the multiplex PCR reads with MiXCR, one entry per CDR3 protein. The table has 300,000 to 450,000 distinct CDR3 sequences, less than 15% seen once. CDR1 is SNHLY, CDR2 FYNNEI, per germline. Trimming took 6 bases from V and 0 from J, leaving 6 bases between them. This CDR3 is 13 amino acids long. This TCR derives from a woman aged 18-29 years with Graves' hyperthyroidism. Source material: blood. The chain recombines TRBV2 with TRBJ1-3, with D possibly TRBD1 on 5 matching bases. Written as DNA, the CDR3 is TGTGCCAGCAGGCAGGGCTCTGGAAACACCATATATTTT. Protein sequence: CASRQGSGNTIYF.